The 29 T cell receptor beta chains below come from one sample, sequenced in a study of T cell changes during pregnancy in multiple sclerosis (dated by TCRdb to between 2019 and 2020). Library prep was done by the immunoSEQ multiplex PCR assay. Not all clones reach the TCRdb copy of this immuneACCESS table, which keeps in-frame sequences only. Checked studies attribute under half of the gap to unresolved V genes and leave the rest unexplained. The sample table records about 76,000 clones; about 94% of these occur just once. The biggest ten clones account for roughly 1.7% of the sample. This material consisted of peripheral blood, taken in the first trimester of pregnancy. The origin of the receptors is a female donor in good health, enrolled as a control in a pregnancy study.

The J gene is TRBJ2-1, the V gene TRBV5-4, with TRBD2 identical over 10 bases. V was pared by 3 bases and J by 8 bases, with 11 bases of the junction left unmatched. The CDR3 covers 16 residues. Germline-derived CDR1 and CDR2 are SGHNT and YYREEE (reference sequence). In DNA, the CDR3 is TGTGCCAGCAGCTGGGGGGGAGCTAGCGGGGGAGATGAGCAGTTCTTC. As protein: CASSWGGASGGDEQFF. The full variable domain, its missing parts supplied by reference TRBV5-4 and TRBJ2-1, is ETGVTQSPTHLIKTRGQQVTLRCSSQSGHNTVSWYQQALGQGPQFIFQYYREEENGRGNFPPRFSGLQFPNYSSELNVNALELDDSALYLCASSWGGASGGDEQFFGPGTRLTVL.

V and J are TRBV19 and TRBJ1-1; TRBD1 might be the D (5 bases). Germline V lookup: CDR1 LNHDA, CDR2 SQIVND (reference sequence). V lost 7 bases to trimming and J lost 5 bases, with 17 bases between them. The CDR3 loop spans 14 amino acids. The CDR3 DNA reads TGTGCCAGTATGGGAACAGGCGGGAGGACTGAAGCTTTCTTT. Its translation is CASMGTGGRTEAFF. Together with reference TRBV19 and TRBJ1-1, the CDR3 gives the full variable domain: DGGITQSPKYLFRKEGQNVTLSCEQNLNHDAMYWYRQDPGQGLRLIYYSQIVNDFQKGDIAEGYSVSREKKESFPLTVTSAQKNPTAFYLCASMGTGGRTEAFFGQGTRLTVV.

This clone was recorded once. At one boundary the junction diverges from the germline segment, which might be a read error. The rearrangement links TRBV7-7 to TRBJ2-5; maybe TRBD1 (6 bases). CDR1 SSHAT and CDR2 FNYEAQ come from the germline V gene (reference sequence). The length of the CDR3 is 14 residues. CDR3: CASSQQGIQETQYF. The CDR3 DNA sequence: TGTGCTAGCAGCCAACAGGGAATTCAAGAGACCCAGTACTTC.

V gene TRBV27 combines with J gene TRBJ2-7; D gene uncertain. Germline V CDR1 and CDR2: MNHEY, SMNVEV (reference sequence). The V end lost 0 bases, the J end lost 2 bases, and 8 bases lay between the germline ends. This CDR3 region has 14 residues. The CDR3 bases are TGTGCCAGCAGTTTATCCAGGAACCCCTACGAGCAGTACTTC. Translating gives CASSLSRNPYEQYF.

This rearrangement joins TRBV5-4 to TRBJ1-1, with 7 bases aligning to TRBD1. The trim removed 1 base at V and 4 bases at J, leaving 4 bases unmatched. Germline assignment: CDR1 SGHNT and CDR2 YYREEE (reference sequence). This CDR3 spans 14 amino acids. CDR3 sequence (DNA): TGTGCCAGCAGCTTGTCTTCAGGGGGCACTGAAGCTTTCTTT. Its translation is CASSLSSGGTEAFF. The full variable domain, its missing parts supplied by reference TRBV5-4 and TRBJ1-1, is ETGVTQSPTHLIKTRGQQVTLRCSSQSGHNTVSWYQQALGQGPQFIFQYYREEENGRGNFPPRFSGLQFPNYSSELNVNALELDDSALYLCASSLSSGGTEAFFGQGTRLTVV.

Only one count was recorded for this clone. The chain carries TRBV2 and TRBJ1-1; TRBD1 might be the D (6 bases). V lost 4 bases and J lost 5, with 14 bases in between. From germline, CDR1 is SNHLY and CDR2 FYNNEI. The CDR3 contains 14 residues. The CDR3 loop reads CASSVTSTGTEAFF. The CDR3 nucleotides are TGTGCCAGCAGTGTAACTTCTACAGGGACTGAAGCTTTCTTT.

V gene TRBV28 combines with J gene TRBJ2-1; TRBD2 aligns across 8 bases. The ends lost 6 bases at V and 10 bases at J; junction bases unmatched: 14. The CDR3 extends over 15 amino acids. Germline V gives CDR1 MDHEN, CDR2 SYDVKM. In DNA, the CDR3 is TGTGCCAGCAGCCCCCCCACCTCCACTAGCGGAGAGCAGTTCTTC. Translation gives CASSPPTSTSGEQFF.

V gene TRBV5-1 combines with J gene TRBJ2-1, with 11 bases matching TRBD1. Trimming removed 7 bases from V and 3 bases from J; junction bases left unmatched: 3. Germline assignment: CDR1 SGHRS and CDR2 YFSETQ. This CDR3 has 14 amino acids. For the CDR3, the DNA is TGCGCCAGCTCCGGGACAGGGGGCTACAATGAGCAGTTCTTC. This gives the protein CASSGTGGYNEQFF.

The chain joins TRBV5-1 to TRBJ2-7; D perhaps matches TRBD2 (6 bases). Germline V gene data show CDR1 as SGHRS and CDR2 as YFSETQ. V lost 0 bases, J lost 0 bases, and 13 bases lay in between. The CDR3 spans 16 residues. CDR3 sequence reads: CASSLVAGSLSYEQYF. The CDR3 DNA follows: TGCGCCAGCAGCTTGGTTGCCGGGAGCCTCTCCTACGAGCAGTACTTC.

This clone was seen a single time. The V call is TRBV28, the J call TRBJ2-5, with 10 bases aligning to TRBD2. Germline-derived CDR1 and CDR2 are MDHEN and SYDVKM. This CDR3 contains 15 residues. J gave up 2 bases and V 6 bases, and 6 bases lay outside the gene matches. DNA for the CDR3: TGTGCCAGCAGACTTGGGACTAGCGTACAAGAGACCCAGTACTTC. This encodes CASRLGTSVQETQYF.

A single count supports this clone. J is TRBJ1-1 and V is TRBV2; 9 bases align to TRBD1. The trim removed 7 bases at V and 0 bases at J, leaving 9 bases unmatched. The CDR3 is 16 amino acids. Germline values: CDR1 SNHLY, CDR2 FYNNEI. Here the CDR3 reads CASIIQGAELNTEAFF. The DNA of the CDR3 is TGTGCCAGCATTATACAGGGGGCGGAATTGAACACTGAAGCTTTCTTT.

The chain is built from TRBV4-1 and TRBJ2-4; 7 positions agree with TRBD2. The CDR3 is 18 amino acids. Germline V gene data show CDR1 as MGHRA and CDR2 as YSYEKL. V lost 1 base, J lost 1 base, and 10 bases stayed unmatched. CDR3 DNA sequence: TGCGCCAGCAGCCAAGGTGGGACTACCGGCGTGGCCAAAAACATTCAGTACTTC. It yields the protein CASSQGGTTGVAKNIQYF.

V and J are TRBV19 and TRBJ1-2, with TRBD1 matching 9 bases. Trimming removed 6 bases from V and 4 bases from J; junction bases left unmatched: 9. This CDR3 contains 15 residues. Per germline, CDR1 LNHDA and CDR2 SQIVND (reference sequence). In nucleotides, the CDR3 is TGTGCCAGTAGACGTCCCGGGACAGGGACCTATGGCTACACCTTC. Translated, it gives CASRRPGTGTYGYTF.

A remark on this clone: A read error may produce the germline difference seen at one junction end. The chain employs TRBV7-7 and TRBJ2-2; the D gene is possibly TRBD2 (5 bases). The CDR3 is made up of 16 amino acids. Looked up from germline, CDR1 is SSHAT and CDR2 is FNYEAQ (reference sequence). The chain's CDR3 is CASSFGVSPNTGELFF. Here the CDR3 DNA reads TGTGCTAGCAGCTTCGGGGTTTCCCCGAACACCGGGGAGCTGTTTTTT.

CDR3 nucleotide sequence: TGTGCCAGCTCACCTTCGACTAGCGCGTACGAGCAGTACTTC. It codes for CASSPSTSAYEQYF. V usage is TRBV18 and J usage is TRBJ2-7, with 8 positions matching TRBD2. Trimming removed 3 bases from V and 4 bases from J; junction bases left unmatched: 5. Germline V gives CDR1 KGHSH, CDR2 LQKENI. This CDR3 region has 14 residues.

This chain connects TRBV2 to TRBJ1-2, with unresolved D. V lost 4 bases to trimming and J lost 8 bases, with 14 bases between them. The CDR3 sequence is 13 residues long. Germline CDR1 SNHLY, CDR2 FYNNEI. CDR3 amino acids: CASSGSSGMGYTF. The CDR3 nucleotides read TGTGCCAGCAGTGGAAGTTCGGGGATGGGCTACACCTTC.

The chain joins TRBV14 to TRBJ2-7; the D is unclear. The germline V gene encodes CDR1 SGHDN and CDR2 FVKESK. Trimming stripped 4 bases from V and 2 bases from J, with 6 bases between. The CDR3 sequence is 12 residues long. Here the CDR3 reads CASSPVTYEQYF. DNA of the CDR3: TGTGCCAGCAGCCCGGTAACCTACGAGCAGTACTTC.

This clone has just a few counts. This chain uses TRBV7-9 with TRBJ1-1, with 8 bases matching TRBD1. The CDR3 totals 15 residues. Per the germline V gene, CDR1 is SEHNR and CDR2 is FQNEAQ (reference sequence). Trimming cost V 1 base and J 4 bases; bases outside gene matches: 5. The CDR3 spells CASSLGGTGPTEAFF. The CDR3 DNA reads as TGTGCCAGCAGCTTAGGGGGGACAGGACCCACTGAAGCTTTCTTT. The whole variable domain, filled in from reference TRBV7-9 and TRBJ1-1, reads DTGVSQNPRHKITKRGQNVTFRCDPISEHNRLYWYRQTLGQGPEFLTYFQNEAQLEKSRLLSDRFSAERPKGSFSTLEIQRTEQGDSAMYLCASSLGGTGPTEAFFGQGTRLTVV.

The V and J genes are TRBV7-6 and TRBJ2-7; TRBD2 matches 8 bases. Trimming cost V 0 bases and J 4 bases; bases outside gene matches: 8. Germline values: CDR1 SGHVS, CDR2 FNYEAQ. The CDR3 covers 16 residues. CDR3 residues: CASSLAGGRKTYEQYF. For the CDR3, the DNA is TGTGCCAGCAGCTTAGCGGGCGGGAGGAAGACTTACGAGCAGTACTTC.

This rearrangement joins TRBV5-1 to TRBJ2-3; D is perhaps TRBD2 (5 bases). V lost 7 bases and J 3 bases, leaving 15 bases between the germline ends. This CDR3 is 14 amino acids long. Germline V lookup: CDR1 SGHRS, CDR2 YFSETQ. DNA for the CDR3: TGCGCCAGCCGTAGGTTCGGGGTGACAGATACGCAGTATTTT. As protein: CASRRFGVTDTQYF.

The DNA for the CDR3 is TGTGCCAGCATCAGAGCTCCAGGGACTGAAGCTTTCTTT. Protein product: CASIRAPGTEAFF. The J gene is TRBJ1-1, the V gene TRBV7-2; tentatively, D is TRBD1 (5 bases). Germline V gene sequence: CDR1 SGHTA, CDR2 FQGNSA. V was trimmed by 7 bases and J by 5 bases, leaving 14 bases between them. This CDR3 is 13 amino acids long.

The rearrangement links TRBV19 to TRBJ2-1; TRBD1 aligns across 10 bases. This CDR3 comprises 14 residues. In germline, CDR1 is LNHDA, CDR2 SQIVND (reference sequence). V shed 6 bases and J 8 bases; nucleotides not matched to a gene: 7. CDR3 in amino acids: CASSPGQGVDEQFF. The DNA of the CDR3 is TGTGCCAGTAGCCCCGGACAGGGGGTCGATGAGCAGTTCTTC. Together with reference TRBV19 and TRBJ2-1, the CDR3 gives the full variable domain: DGGITQSPKYLFRKEGQNVTLSCEQNLNHDAMYWYRQDPGQGLRLIYYSQIVNDFQKGDIAEGYSVSREKKESFPLTVTSAQKNPTAFYLCASSPGQGVDEQFFGPGTRLTVL.

V is TRBV6-1 and J is TRBJ2-7, with a weak D call TRBD2 (5 bases). V lost 7 bases to trimming and J lost 3 bases, with 10 bases between them. CDR1 and CDR2 from the germline V gene are MNHNS and SASEGT. The CDR3 is 12 amino acids. CDR3 bases: TGTGCCAGCACGGTGGGGAGCTACGAGCAGTACTTC. It codes for CASTVGSYEQYF.

The CDR3 DNA follows: TGTGCCAGCTCACCACGTCTAACAGCGGCGCAGTATTTT. Protein: CASSPRLTAAQYF. This chain links TRBV18 with TRBJ2-3; D may be TRBD2 (5 bases). Trimming took off 1 base at V and 10 bases at J, with 12 bases between the two ends. This CDR3 has 13 residues. Germline V CDR1 and CDR2: KGHSH, LQKENI.

The gene calls are TRBV2 and TRBJ2-7; D possibly corresponds to TRBD1 (6 bases). The CDR3 covers 15 residues. V dropped 4 bases and J dropped 6 bases, with 19 bases sitting between them. CDR1 and CDR2 from the germline V gene are SNHLY and FYNNEI. The CDR3 spells CASSVQGTAVAEQYF. DNA for the CDR3: TGTGCCAGCAGTGTTCAGGGGACGGCCGTCGCCGAGCAGTACTTC.

This sequence joins TRBV11-2 and TRBJ2-1; D possibly corresponds to TRBD2 (5 bases). Trimming stripped 4 bases from V and 8 bases from J, with 6 bases between. From germline, CDR1 is SGHAT and CDR2 FQNNGV. CDR3 length equals 11 residues. The chain's CDR3 is CASSSSYEQFF. DNA of the CDR3: TGTGCCAGCAGCTCTAGCTATGAGCAGTTCTTC.

The J gene is TRBJ1-5, the V gene TRBV29-1; no firm D call. CDR1 is SQVTM and CDR2 is ANQGSEA in the germline V gene. V was trimmed by 5 bases and J by 2 bases, leaving 7 bases between them. The CDR3 runs 12 residues. Here the CDR3 DNA reads TGCAGCGTTACATTCGGCAATCAGCCCCAGCATTTT. Its protein is CSVTFGNQPQHF.

The chain joins TRBV28 to TRBJ2-3; the D gene is possibly TRBD1 (6 bases). Trimming shortened V by 7 bases and J by 4 bases, and 21 bases separated the two germline ends. Germline lookup yields CDR1 MDHEN and CDR2 SYDVKM. The CDR3 contains 16 residues. DNA of the CDR3: TGTGCCAGCACTGAAATGGTCGGCCAGGGGCCAGATACGCAGTATTTT. This gives the protein CASTEMVGQGPDTQYF.

The rearrangement joins TRBV5-4 to TRBJ2-3; 13 nucleotides align to TRBD2. CDR1 is SGHNT and CDR2 is YYREEE in the germline V gene (reference sequence). V trimming: 4 bases; J trimming: 6 bases; junction bases outside the gene matches: 11. The CDR3 is made up of 17 amino acids. This chain's CDR3 is CASSPGTSGEYGDTQYF. DNA for the CDR3: TGTGCCAGCAGCCCCGGGACTAGCGGGGAGTATGGGGATACGCAGTATTTT.